A single sample gave rise to the 19 T cell receptor beta chains below, sequenced in a study of cytomegalovirus exposure and HLA in healthy donors. Researchers ran the PCR with 60 Vbeta and 13 Jbeta primers. TCRdb keeps only in-frame clones here, not all; method: immunoSEQ multiplex PCR. The sample records 150,000 or so clones, about 75% being singletons. Material: PBMCs. The receptor set was obtained from a young man in good health and CMV-seropositive.

This clone has just one count. The J gene is TRBJ1-2, the V gene TRBV5-1; unclear D gene. This CDR3 region has 12 residues. Germline lookup yields CDR1 SGHRS and CDR2 YFSETQ. V was pared by 4 bases and J by 4 bases, with 8 bases between. DNA for the CDR3: TGCGCCAGCAGCGCGGAGGCCTATGGCTACACCTTC. As protein: CASSAEAYGYTF. Based on the CDR3 plus reference TRBV5-1 and TRBJ1-2, the full variable domain is KAGVTQTPRYLIKTRGQQVTLSCSPISGHRSVSWYQQTPGQGLQFLFEYFSETQRNKGNFPGRFSGRQFSNSRSEMNVSTLELGDSALYLCASSAEAYGYTFGSGTRLTVV.

In its sample, this clone was seen a few times. This CDR3 is CASSPGTDFTDTQYF. The CDR3 DNA reads as TGTGCCAGCAGCCCAGGTACCGATTTCACAGATACGCAGTATTTT. V is TRBV11-3 and J is TRBJ2-3, with D uncertain. This CDR3 is built from 15 residues. Looked up from germline, CDR1 is SGHNT and CDR2 is YENEEA. The V gene lost 5 bases and the J gene lost 2 bases, with 14 bases spanning the gap. The whole variable domain, remainder taken from reference TRBV11-3 and TRBJ2-3, is EAGVVQSPRYKIIEKKQPVAFWCNPISGHNTLYWYLQNLGQGPELLIRYENEEAVDDSQLPKDRFSAERLKGVDSTLKIQPAELGDSAVYLCASSPGTDFTDTQYFGPGTRLTVL.

V and J are TRBV7-9 and TRBJ2-3, with 9 positions matching TRBD2. The trim removed 1 base at V and 5 bases at J, leaving 7 bases unmatched. The CDR3 has 16 amino acids. Germline V lookup: CDR1 SEHNR, CDR2 FQNEAQ (reference sequence). CDR3 DNA sequence: TGTGCCAGCAGCTTAGGTGAAGCGGGGGGAGGAGATACGCAGTATTTT. It specifies CASSLGEAGGGDTQYF.

This chain joins TRBV30 and TRBJ1-1, with D possibly TRBD1 on 5 matching bases. CDR1 and CDR2 (germline): GTSNPN, SVGIG (reference sequence). The CDR3 loop spans 10 amino acids. Trimming took off 1 base at V and 8 bases at J, with 5 bases between the two ends. The CDR3 sequence is CAWSDREAFF. CDR3 nucleotides: TGTGCCTGGAGTGACAGGGAAGCTTTCTTT.

This chain joins TRBV29-1 and TRBJ2-3; a possible D gene is TRBD2 (6 bases). Looked up from germline, CDR1 is SQVTM and CDR2 is ANQGSEA. The CDR3 contains 15 residues. Trimming pared 6 bases from V and 0 bases from J, leaving 16 bases between. The CDR3 loop reads CSVDLPGLSTDTQYF. The CDR3, as DNA: TGCAGCGTCGACTTACCGGGACTGAGCACAGATACGCAGTATTTT.

J is TRBJ1-1 and V is TRBV29-1; possible D gene TRBD1, 5 bases. The CDR3 sequence is 11 residues long. Germline CDR1 SQVTM, CDR2 ANQGSEA. Trimming stripped 7 bases from V and 5 bases from J, with 11 bases between. The CDR3: CSGGVGTEAFF. In nucleotides, the CDR3 is TGCAGCGGGGGGGTGGGAACTGAAGCTTTCTTT.

The chain couples TRBV30 to TRBJ2-3, with D perhaps TRBD2 (6 bases). Trimming cost V 2 bases and J 1 base, with 19 bases left between them. Germline CDR1 is GTSNPN and CDR2 is SVGIG (reference sequence). The CDR3 covers 17 residues. CDR3 in DNA: TGTGCCTGGAGTATTGGAGGCGGGACCCTCGGCACAGATACGCAGTATTTT. Encoded protein: CAWSIGGGTLGTDTQYF.

The V and J genes are TRBV5-1 and TRBJ1-2, with TRBD1 identical over 8 bases. The CDR3 runs to 16 residues. The germline gives CDR1 SGHRS, CDR2 YFSETQ. Unmatched junction bases numbered 6, after V lost 1 base and J lost 1 base. CDR3 sequence: CASSLLPTGVNYGYTF. Here the CDR3 DNA reads TGCGCCAGCAGCTTGCTTCCGACAGGGGTTAACTATGGCTACACCTTC.

Worth noting for this clone: The sample holds other DNA sequences that translate to the same CDR3. Here the CDR3 reads CASRSQGGNTEAFF. The DNA for the CDR3 is TGTGCCAGCAGAAGTCAGGGAGGGAACACTGAAGCTTTCTTT. V is TRBV28 and J is TRBJ1-1; D is possibly TRBD1 (5 bases). Germline CDR1 and CDR2: MDHEN and SYDVKM. The CDR3 is made up of 14 amino acids. The V end lost 6 bases, the J end lost 1 base, and 12 bases lay between the germline ends.

This clone was detected a few times. The germline gene is not matched at one end of the junction; a read error may be the cause. DNA of the CDR3: TGTGCTAGCAGCTTAGGGGGGACAGGGACTGAAAAACTGTTTTTT. Encoded protein: CASSLGGTGTEKLFF. V and J are TRBV7-7 and TRBJ1-4, with 9 positions matching TRBD1. Germline CDR1 reads SSHAT; CDR2 reads FNYEAQ (reference sequence). The CDR3 length is 15 residues.

In this sample, this clone turned up a few times. The genes are TRBV15 and TRBJ2-1; D may be TRBD1 (7 bases). V lost 2 bases to trimming and J lost 6 bases, with 14 bases between them. Germline V lookup: CDR1 LNHNV, CDR2 YYDKDF (reference sequence). The CDR3 spans 15 residues. The CDR3 nucleotides are TGTGCCACCAGCAGAAAAAGACAGGGAGGCAATGAGCAGTTCTTC. Its translation is CATSRKRQGGNEQFF.

The chain couples TRBV30 to TRBJ1-1; D remains ambiguous. Trimming shortened V by 0 bases and J by 4 bases, and 12 bases separated the two germline ends. The V gene's germline CDR1 is GTSNPN and CDR2 SVGIG (reference sequence). The CDR3 totals 14 residues. Written as DNA, the CDR3 is TGTGCCTGGAGTGTACGGAGGGTTACCACTGAAGCTTTCTTT. Its translation is CAWSVRRVTTEAFF.

This clone has only a few counts. This chain uses TRBV5-1 with TRBJ2-6; TRBD1 aligns across 7 bases. CDR3 length: 15 amino acids. The trim removed 2 bases at V and 2 bases at J, leaving 1 base unmatched. Germline-derived CDR1 and CDR2 are SGHRS and YFSETQ. CDR3 sequence: CASSFGQAGANVLTF. The CDR3 DNA is TGCGCCAGCAGCTTTGGACAGGCTGGGGCCAACGTCCTGACTTTC.

The chain is built from TRBV5-1 and TRBJ2-1, with D maybe TRBD2 (6 bases). Trimming cost V 1 base and J 7 bases, with 12 bases left between them. CDR3 length: 14 amino acids. Germline V lookup: CDR1 SGHRS, CDR2 YFSETQ. CDR3 residues: CASSLSAGRNEQFF. DNA of the CDR3: TGCGCCAGCAGCTTGAGCGCGGGGAGGAATGAGCAGTTCTTC.

This rearrangement joins TRBV30 to TRBJ2-2, with D maybe TRBD1 (5 bases). The length of the CDR3 is 14 residues. Trimming took 4 bases from V and 6 from J, leaving 15 bases between them. Germline V gives CDR1 GTSNPN, CDR2 SVGIG (reference sequence). The CDR3 protein is CAWTKLRRAGELFF. CDR3 coding DNA: TGTGCCTGGACTAAACTCCGCAGGGCCGGGGAGCTGTTTTTT.

The chain links TRBV4-1 to TRBJ2-4; 15 bases match TRBD2. Trimming at V came to 0 bases and at J to 3 bases, leaving 3 bases not matched to a gene. The CDR3 covers 18 residues. Germline assignment: CDR1 MGHRA and CDR2 YSYEKL. CDR3 in amino acids: CASSQDGTSGRFKNIQYF. The CDR3, as DNA: TGCGCCAGCAGCCAAGATGGGACTAGCGGGAGGTTCAAAAACATTCAGTACTTC.

The chain joins TRBV27 to TRBJ1-4; TRBD1 matches at 11 bases. J was trimmed by 0 bases and V by 5 bases; bases with no gene match: 5. There are 17 residues in the CDR3. Germline V gene lookup returns CDR1 MNHEY and CDR2 SMNVEV (reference sequence). DNA of the CDR3: TGTGCCAGCAGTCGGACAGGGGGCTCTGCAACTAATGAAAAACTGTTTTTT. This encodes CASSRTGGSATNEKLFF.

The chain has TRBV6-5 and TRBJ1-1; weak D call: TRBD1 (5 bases). With 0 bases removed from V and 4 bases from J, the gap between germline ends came to 15 bases. The CDR3 is 16 amino acids. The V gene's germline CDR1 is MNHEY and CDR2 SVGAGI. The CDR3 nucleotides read TGTGCCAGCAGTTACTCCCCTGGGAGGGGAGGCACTGAAGCTTTCTTT. This translates into CASSYSPGRGGTEAFF.

The chain recombines TRBV6-1 with TRBJ1-2; the match to TRBD1 covers 7 bases. Germline CDR1 MNHNS, CDR2 SASEGT. The ends lost 6 bases at V and 8 bases at J; junction bases unmatched: 6. The CDR3 spans 12 residues. CDR3 region: CASRWQGEGYTF. The CDR3 DNA is TGTGCCAGCAGGTGGCAGGGGGAAGGCTACACCTTC.